This paragraph reports one T cell receptor beta chain. Its antigen remains unknown. This sample was taken from a study of cytomegalovirus exposure and HLA in healthy donors. The study, taken as a whole, reports: Later analysis identified 16,951 TCR beta sequences associated with HLA alleles, using a false discovery rate threshold of 0.05. Earlier findings revealed that most TCR beta V segments proved productive either about 87% or about 30% of the time. The Asian-associated ancestry cluster reportedly had fewer N-insertions than the approximately 670-donor mean in a later analysis. For cytomegalovirus status, the classifier reportedly gave diagnoses with high specificity and sensitivity.

Primers for the PCR totalled 60 Vbeta and 13 Jbeta. Generated by immunoSEQ multiplex PCR, the TCRdb table keeps only in-frame clones and is missing some. The data contain some 160,000 clones, about 79% of them singletons. Trimming removed 6 bases from V and 10 bases from J, with 10 bases in between. CDR1 and CDR2 (germline): PRHDT, FYEKMQ (reference sequence). The CDR3 extends over 12 amino acids. The rearrangement links TRBV13 to TRBJ1-6; D is ambiguous. The clonotype was recovered from a woman aged 30 to 39 in good health and CMV-seronegative. Sequenced sample: PBMCs. CDR3 bases: TGTGCCAGCAGTTCACCGGGATCACCCCTCCACTTT. This codes for CASSSPGSPLHF.